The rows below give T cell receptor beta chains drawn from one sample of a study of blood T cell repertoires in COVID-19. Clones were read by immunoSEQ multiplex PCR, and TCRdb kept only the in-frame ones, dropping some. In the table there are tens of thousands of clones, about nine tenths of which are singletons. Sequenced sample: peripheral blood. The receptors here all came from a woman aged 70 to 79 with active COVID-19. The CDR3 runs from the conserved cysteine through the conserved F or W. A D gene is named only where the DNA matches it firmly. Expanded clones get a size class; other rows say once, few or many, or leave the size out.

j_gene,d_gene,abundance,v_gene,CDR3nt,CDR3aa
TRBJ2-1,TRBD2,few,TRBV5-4,TGTGCCAGCAGCTTGGGGACTAGCGGGAGCAATGAGCAGTTCTTC,CASSLGTSGSNEQFF
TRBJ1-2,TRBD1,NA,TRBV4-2,TGTGCCAGCAGCCAAGTGGGGACAGCCTATGGCTACACCTTC,CASSQVGTAYGYTF
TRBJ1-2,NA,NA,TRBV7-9,TGTGCCAGCACCCCGTCTACAGGGTACACTAACTATGGCTACACCTTC,CASTPSTGYTNYGYTF
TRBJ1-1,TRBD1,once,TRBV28,TGTGCCAGCCGACAGGGGGCAGGGATGAACACTGAAGCTTTCTTT,CASRQGAGMNTEAFF
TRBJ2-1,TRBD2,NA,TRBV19,TGTGCCACCGAGACTAGACTAGCGGGGAGTGTCAATGAGCAGTTCTTC,CATETRLAGSVNEQFF
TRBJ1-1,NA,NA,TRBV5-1,TGCGCCAGCAGAAGTTTTCAGTTGAACACTGAAGCTTTCTTT,CASRSFQLNTEAFF
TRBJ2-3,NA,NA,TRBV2,TGTGCCAGCACCCCGTCCCGGGACACCCGCACAGATACGCAGTATTTT,CASTPSRDTRTDTQYF
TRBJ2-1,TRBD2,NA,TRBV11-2,TGTGCCAGCAGCCCGATCGGACTAGCGGGAGGCTACAATGAGCAGTTCTTC,CASSPIGLAGGYNEQFF
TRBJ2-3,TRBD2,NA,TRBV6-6,TGTGCCAGCAGCTGGGACCGGGGGAGGGGCGGGGAACCCACAGATACGCAGTATTTT,CASSWDRGRGGEPTDTQYF
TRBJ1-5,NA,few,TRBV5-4,TGTGCCAGCAGCTTGGGGGCAGGTCCCAATCAGCCCCAGCATTTT,CASSLGAGPNQPQHF
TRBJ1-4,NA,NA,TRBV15,TGTGCCACCAGCAGAGCACTCAGCGGGGAAAAACTGTTTTTT,CATSRALSGEKLFF
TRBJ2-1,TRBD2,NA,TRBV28,TGTGCCAGCAGTTTATGGGCCCCCTCTAGCGGGAGGGCGTATGAGCAGTTCTTC,CASSLWAPSSGRAYEQFF
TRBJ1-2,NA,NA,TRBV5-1,TGCGCCAGCAGCTTGGCCCTAGGGGAAGGCTACACCTTC,CASSLALGEGYTF
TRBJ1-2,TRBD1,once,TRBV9,TGTGCCAGCAGCGCCTCATTTGACAGGGCGTCCTATGGCTACACCTTC,CASSASFDRASYGYTF
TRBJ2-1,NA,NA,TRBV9,TGTGCCAGCAGCGTAGCAGGGGCTCCATCCAATGAGCAGTTCTTC,CASSVAGAPSNEQFF
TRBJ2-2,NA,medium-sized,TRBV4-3,TGCGCCAGCAGCCAAGACTTCGGAGGGCCGAACACCGGGGAGCTGTTTTTT,CASSQDFGGPNTGELFF
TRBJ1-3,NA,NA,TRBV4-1,TGCGCCAGCAGCCAAGACTCGGGGAAATTCTCTGGAAACACCATATATTTT,CASSQDSGKFSGNTIYF
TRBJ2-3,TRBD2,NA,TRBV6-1,TGTGCCAGCAGTGAAGTGCTAGCGGGGAGCACAGATACGCAGTATTTT,CASSEVLAGSTDTQYF
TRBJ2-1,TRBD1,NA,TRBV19,TGTGCCAGTAGTACGGACAGGGTAAAGTTCTTC,CASSTDRVKFF
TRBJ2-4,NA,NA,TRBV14,TGTGCCAGCAGCCCTTACTCAGGTGCTCCCAAAAACATTCAGTACTTC,CASSPYSGAPKNIQYF
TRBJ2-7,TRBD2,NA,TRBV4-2,TGTGCCAGCAGCCAAGGGACTTTAGCGGGGATCTACGAGCAGTACTTC,CASSQGTLAGIYEQYF
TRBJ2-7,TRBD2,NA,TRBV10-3,TGTGCCATCAGTGAGTCGAAGCGGGAGGGCTACGAGCAGTACTTC,CAISESKREGYEQYF
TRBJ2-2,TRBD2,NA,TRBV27,TGTGCCAGCAGGGCTAGCGGGAGTAACACCGGGGAGCTGTTTTTT,CASRASGSNTGELFF
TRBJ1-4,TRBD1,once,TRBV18,TGTGCCAGCTCACCACCAAAGGCGGGACAGGGAACTGAAAAACTGTTTTTT,CASSPPKAGQGTEKLFF
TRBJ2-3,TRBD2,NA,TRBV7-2,TGTGCCAGCAGCTTTCGGGCTAGCGGGTTTAGCACAGATACGCAGTATTTT,CASSFRASGFSTDTQYF
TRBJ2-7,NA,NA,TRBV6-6,TGTGCCAGCACCCCGGGCGGACATCTGTCTTCCTACGAGCAGTACTTC,CASTPGGHLSSYEQYF
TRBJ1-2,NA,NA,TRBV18,TGTGCCAGCTCCCCTATCGGGACTGAACCCTATGGCTACACCTTC,CASSPIGTEPYGYTF
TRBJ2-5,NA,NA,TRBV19,TGTGCCAGTAGTGTCGTGTCCGGACAGCAAGAGACCCAGTACTTC,CASSVVSGQQETQYF
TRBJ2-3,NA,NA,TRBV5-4,TGTGCCAGCAGCACAATAGCGGGCGGGGGCTTCACAGATACGCAGTATTTT,CASSTIAGGGFTDTQYF
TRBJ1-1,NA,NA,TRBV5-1,TGCGCCAGCAGCTTGGCCGCAGGGGTTACTGAAGCTTTCTTT,CASSLAAGVTEAFF
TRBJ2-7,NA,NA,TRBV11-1,TGTGCCAGCAGCTTATGGGCAGCCCGTTCCGAGCAGTACTTC,CASSLWAARSEQYF
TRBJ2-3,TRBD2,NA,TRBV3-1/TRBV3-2,TGTGCCAGCAGCCAGGGACTAGCGATGGATACGCAGTATTTT,CASSQGLAMDTQYF
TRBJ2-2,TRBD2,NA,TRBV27,TGTGCCAGCAGCGTGACTAGCGGGATAACCGGGGAGCTGTTTTTT,CASSVTSGITGELFF
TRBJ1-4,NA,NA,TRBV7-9,TGTGCCAGCAGCTCCGGTACCAGGGGCTTTAATGAAAAACTGTTTTTT,CASSSGTRGFNEKLFF
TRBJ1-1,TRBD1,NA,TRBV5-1,TGCGCCAGCAGTTTGAGGGGACAGGAGGGCACTGAAGCTTTCTTT,CASSLRGQEGTEAFF
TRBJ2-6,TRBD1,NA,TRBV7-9,TGTGCCAGCAGCCCGGGACAGGTGGGGCGATGGGGGGCCAACGTCCTGACTTTC,CASSPGQVGRWGANVLTF
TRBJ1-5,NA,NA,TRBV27,TGTGCCAGCAGGGAGGTTTATAGCAATCAGCCCCAGCATTTT,CASREVYSNQPQHF
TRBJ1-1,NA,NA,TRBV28,TGTGCCAGTAAACTAGGGTGGGTGAACACTGAAGCTTTCTTT,CASKLGWVNTEAFF
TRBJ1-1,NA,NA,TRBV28,TGTGCCAGCAGAAGCAGGGTCCGGTACACTGAAGCTTTCTTT,CASRSRVRYTEAFF
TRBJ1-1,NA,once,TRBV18,TGTGCCAGCTCACCGAGCAGGGCTGTGAACACTGAAGCTTTCTTT,CASSPSRAVNTEAFF
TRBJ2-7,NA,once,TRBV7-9,TGTGCCAGCAGCTCATCAATCCTCAGCGTATCCAACTACGAGCAGTACTTC,CASSSSILSVSNYEQYF
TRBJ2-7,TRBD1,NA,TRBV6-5,TGTGCCAGCAGAGGACAGGGTTCCTACGAGCAGTACTTC,CASRGQGSYEQYF
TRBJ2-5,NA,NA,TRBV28,TGTGCCAGCAGGAGAGTTACACTACTGGAGACCCAGTACTTC,CASRRVTLLETQYF
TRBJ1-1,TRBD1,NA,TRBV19,TGTGCCAGCAGTCAGGGGGCACCTGAAGCTTTCTTT,CASSQGAPEAFF
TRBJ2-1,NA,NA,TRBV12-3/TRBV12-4,TGTGCCAGCAGCCGGGCGGGTTACAATGAGCAGTTCTTC,CASSRAGYNEQFF